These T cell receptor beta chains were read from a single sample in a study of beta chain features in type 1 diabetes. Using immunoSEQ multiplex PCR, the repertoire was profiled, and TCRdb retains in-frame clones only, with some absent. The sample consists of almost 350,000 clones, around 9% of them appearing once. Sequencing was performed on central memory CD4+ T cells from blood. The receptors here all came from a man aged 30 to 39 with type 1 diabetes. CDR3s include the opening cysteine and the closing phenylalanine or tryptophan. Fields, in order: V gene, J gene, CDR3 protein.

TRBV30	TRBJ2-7	CAGSVGTGGSYEQYF
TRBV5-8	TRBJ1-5	CASSLAVGFDQPQHF
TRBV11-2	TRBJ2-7	CASSLGSGVQTLQYF
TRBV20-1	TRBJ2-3	CSASGHSTQYF
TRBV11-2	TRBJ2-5	CASSLGSLAGQETQYF
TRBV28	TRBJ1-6	CASSLSGRNSPLHF
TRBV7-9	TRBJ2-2	CASTPNTGELFF
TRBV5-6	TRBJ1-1	CASSRDKGTMNTEAFF
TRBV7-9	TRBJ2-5	CASSSQGETQYF
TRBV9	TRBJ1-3	CASSITAGPSNGNTIYF
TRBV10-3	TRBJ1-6	CAISESSIRQPILASPLHF
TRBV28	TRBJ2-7	CASSLYAEQYF
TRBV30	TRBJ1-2	CAWSVAGGSYGYTF
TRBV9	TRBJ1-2	CASSVGGQGGYGYTF
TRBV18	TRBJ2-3	CASSPGTTSGAWYF
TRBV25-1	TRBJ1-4	CASSELGTENEKLFF
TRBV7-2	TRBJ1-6	CASGGAGGNSPLHF
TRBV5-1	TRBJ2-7	CASSLLDRAPSEQYF
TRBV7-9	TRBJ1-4	CATPIEGNEKLFF
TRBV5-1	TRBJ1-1	CASSLRDPLNTEAFF
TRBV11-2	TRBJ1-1	CASSLAGGEAFF
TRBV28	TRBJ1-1	CASRSSGKVTEAFF
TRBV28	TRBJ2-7	CASSSSGTGLIEQYF
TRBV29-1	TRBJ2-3	CSVVSGAVDTQYF
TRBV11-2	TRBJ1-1	CASSLARTNTEAFF
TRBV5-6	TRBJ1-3	CASSPRGPGNTIYF
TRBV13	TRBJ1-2	CASSLDKNYGYTF
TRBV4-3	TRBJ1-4	CASSQGQGVEKLFF
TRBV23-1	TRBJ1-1	CASTRGEDTEAFF
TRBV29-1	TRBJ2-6	CSVEEVGDGANVLTF
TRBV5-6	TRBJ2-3	CASSPSHSTDTQYF
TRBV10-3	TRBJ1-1	CAISGQGQGATEAFF
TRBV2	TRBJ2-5	CASSERRAEEGAQYF
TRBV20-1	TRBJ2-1	CSASGVGEQFF
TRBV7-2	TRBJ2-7	CASSPSGGAMQFNEQYF
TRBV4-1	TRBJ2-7	CASSPSGTSLSYEQYF
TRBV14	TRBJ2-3	CASSLGQTTDTQYF
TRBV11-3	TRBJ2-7	CASSQGQGIEQYF
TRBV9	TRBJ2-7	CASSAGQGVSYEQYF
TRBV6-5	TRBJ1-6	CASSRLGTNNSPLHF